The T cell receptor beta chain described here comes from a study of T-cell reconstitution after alpha-beta-depleted transplantation in children. Germline V lookup: CDR1 ENHRY, CDR2 SYGVKD. This CDR3 comprises 15 residues. V was pared by 10 bases and J by 8 bases, with 17 bases of the junction left unmatched. This clonotype was detected many times. Using unique molecular identifiers, the investigators prepared the TCRbeta library. Each CDR3 protein gets one entry after TCRdb re-called the PCR reads with MiXCR. In the table there are about 460,000 distinct CDR3 sequences, over 9.5% of which are singletons.

This TCR derives from a child under 10 years old with inherited bone marrow failure, due to receive a stem cell transplant. V and J are TRBV10-3 and TRBJ2-1, with 7 nucleotides matching TRBD2. The sequencing here drew on PBMCs, taken before TCRalphabeta/CD19-depleted stem cell transplant. The CDR3 DNA reads TGTGCCACGTCCCCTTTGGGGGAGGGGTACCATGAGCAGTTCTTC. It translates to CATSPLGEGYHEQFF.